This T cell receptor (beta chain) was sequenced during a study of PD-L1 blockade in urothelial cancer. Repertoires were generated with immunoSEQ multiplex PCR, while TCRdb's copy carries only in-frame clones and drops some. The repertoire includes 80,000 to 130,000 clones, 91% of them detected once, and 0.7% to 0.95% sits in the top ten. This clone is a singleton in its sample. V dropped 5 bases and J dropped 4; count of bases not matched to a gene: 6. CDR3 length: 14 residues. Germline V CDR1 and CDR2: LNHDA, SQIVND (reference sequence). V gene TRBV19 combines with J gene TRBJ2-7; 9 bases agree with TRBD1. The clonotype originates from a woman at least 80 years old with urothelial cancer. The starting material was PBMCs, obtained around atezolizumab (anti-PD-L1) treatment. Written as DNA, the CDR3 is TGTGCCAGTAGTTGGGGACAGGGAGGTTACGAGCAGTACTTC. Translating gives CASSWGQGGYEQYF.